These 20 T cell receptor beta chains were sequenced from one sample in a study. The repertoire was sequenced with immunoSEQ multiplex PCR; TCRdb's copy has only in-frame clones and lacks some. The sample consists of 68,000 or so clones, 90% to 95% of them appearing once. The sequencing sample was made of PBMCs. These receptors came from a middle-aged man with rheumatoid arthritis.

The rearrangement links TRBV27 to TRBJ2-1; weak D call: TRBD1 (6 bases). From germline, CDR1 is MNHEY and CDR2 SMNVEV (reference sequence). The CDR3 consists of 12 residues. Trimming took off 4 bases at V and 12 bases at J, with 13 bases between the two ends. The CDR3 sequence: CASSSAGVSQFF. The CDR3 region has the DNA TGTGCCAGCAGTTCCGCAGGGGTCTCGCAGTTCTTC.

The chain joins TRBV5-6 to TRBJ1-2; D gene unclear. V lost 2 bases, J lost 2 bases, and 10 bases lay in between. The CDR3 is made up of 14 amino acids. Looked up from germline, CDR1 is SGHDT and CDR2 is YYEEEE. CDR3 sequence (DNA): TGTGCCAGCAGCTTCCCGACGGTGAACTATGGCTACACCTTC. Translated: CASSFPTVNYGYTF.

The chain joins TRBV3-1 (or the pseudogene TRBV3-2) to TRBJ2-7; no definite D call. Germline V gene data show CDR1 as LGHDT and CDR2 as YNNKEL (reference sequence). The V end was cut by 1 base, the J end by 6 bases, with 16 bases between. The CDR3 has 15 amino acids. The CDR3 nucleotides read TGTGCCAGCAGCCAAGCTCGTGGGCACCTCGCCGAGCAGTACTTC. It specifies CASSQARGHLAEQYF.

The chain carries TRBV7-9 and TRBJ1-6; D gene uncertain. CDR3 length: 16 residues. Germline lookup yields CDR1 SEHNR and CDR2 FQNEAQ (reference sequence). The V end lost 6 bases, the J end lost 5 bases, and 17 bases lay between the germline ends. This chain's CDR3 is CASSFNIGQNNSPLHF. DNA for the CDR3: TGTGCCAGCAGTTTTAATATCGGGCAGAATAATTCACCCCTCCACTTT.

The V and J genes are TRBV27 and TRBJ1-5; D may be TRBD1 (6 bases). V shed 6 bases and J shed 3 bases, with 12 bases lying between them. Germline V gives CDR1 MNHEY, CDR2 SMNVEV (reference sequence). CDR3 size: 14 residues. CDR3 loop: CASSLGTPNQPQHF. CDR3 DNA: TGTGCCAGCAGCCTCGGGACACCCAATCAGCCCCAGCATTTT.

The rearrangement uses TRBV12-3 or TRBV12-4 and TRBJ1-1; no firm D call. V shed 2 bases and J shed 2 bases, with 6 bases lying between them. The CDR3 consists of 13 residues. CDR3: CASSLNTNTEAFF. The CDR3 nucleotides read TGTGCCAGCAGTTTAAACACTAACACTGAAGCTTTCTTT.

J is TRBJ2-6 and V is TRBV7-8, with 7 bases matching TRBD2. Per germline, CDR1 SGHVS and CDR2 FQNEAQ. Trimming removed 4 bases from V and 4 bases from J; junction bases left unmatched: 4. The CDR3 consists of 15 residues. CDR3 coding DNA: TGTGCCAGCAGCTATGGCGGGAGAGGGGCCAACGTCCTGACTTTC. Its translation: CASSYGGRGANVLTF. The full variable domain, completed using reference TRBV7-8 and TRBJ2-6, is GAGVSQSPRYKVAKRGQDVALRCDPISGHVSLFWYQQALGQGPEFLTYFQNEAQLDKSGLPSDRFFAERPEGSVSTLKIQRTQQEDSAVYLCASSYGGRGANVLTFGAGSRLTVL.

This rearrangement joins TRBV9 to TRBJ2-1; no clear D. Trimming pared 0 bases from V and 5 bases from J, leaving 15 bases between. Germline assignment: CDR1 SGDLS and CDR2 YYNGEE. This CDR3 contains 16 residues. The CDR3 DNA is TGTGCCAGCAGCGTAGGTCGAGCTACCTTGAACAATGAGCAGTTCTTC. It translates to CASSVGRATLNNEQFF.

Concerning this clone itself: One end of the junction does not line up with germline, which may come from a read error. The chain has TRBV12-5 and TRBJ2-1, with 7 bases that match TRBD2. CDR1 is LGHNT and CDR2 is FRNRAP in the germline V gene. The CDR3 has 13 residues. CDR3 DNA: TGTGCTAGTGGCTTGGGACTACACAATGAGCAGTTCTTC. Translating it yields CASGLGLHNEQFF.

The chain recombines TRBV12-3 or TRBV12-4 with TRBJ2-7; D is unclear. Trimming cost V 3 bases and J 6 bases, with 12 bases left between them. The CDR3 loop spans 13 amino acids. The DNA of the CDR3 is TGTGCCAGCAGTTTTGGCCTCGAGTCCGAGCAGTACTTC. As protein: CASSFGLESEQYF.

The chain uses TRBV5-1 and TRBJ1-6, with D maybe TRBD1 (5 bases). The V gene's germline CDR1 is SGHRS and CDR2 YFSETQ. There are 18 residues in the CDR3. Trimming pared 8 bases from V and 5 bases from J, leaving 26 bases between. As DNA, the CDR3 is TGCGCCAGTAGCCTCAACGGGGCCAGGGTGACACATAATTCACCCCTCCACTTT. Translated, it gives CASSLNGARVTHNSPLHF. The complete variable domain, with remaining parts taken from reference TRBV5-1 and TRBJ1-6, reads KAGVTQTPRYLIKTRGQQVTLSCSPISGHRSVSWYQQTPGQGLQFLFEYFSETQRNKGNFPGRFSGRQFSNSRSEMNVSTLELGDSALYLCASSLNGARVTHNSPLHFGNGTRLTVT.

A single count supports this clone. The chain has TRBV5-5 and TRBJ1-4; D possibly corresponds to TRBD1 (6 bases). This CDR3 spans 16 amino acids. Trimming stripped 0 bases from V and 4 bases from J, with 13 bases between. The germline V gene has CDR1 SGHKS and CDR2 YYEKEE (reference sequence). The chain's CDR3 is CASSLARTAYNEKLFF. In DNA form, the CDR3 reads TGTGCCAGCAGCTTGGCACGGACAGCGTATAATGAAAAACTGTTTTTT.

For the CDR3, the DNA is TGTGCCAGCACCCAGAGACCGGGGGAGGGTGAGCAGTTCTTC. Translated: CASTQRPGEGEQFF. V and J are TRBV9 and TRBJ2-1, with TRBD2 identical over 7 bases. The V gene end was trimmed by 6 bases and the J gene end by 9 bases; junction bases not matched to a gene: 12. Germline CDR1 reads SGDLS; CDR2 reads YYNGEE. CDR3 length: 14 amino acids.

This chain links TRBV5-1 with TRBJ2-1, with TRBD1 matching over 7 bases. CDR1 is SGHRS and CDR2 is YFSETQ in the germline V gene. The CDR3 is 15 amino acids. J lost 2 bases, V lost 1 base, and 3 bases had no gene match. The chain's CDR3 is CASSLTGAPYNEQFF. For the CDR3, the DNA is TGCGCCAGCAGCTTGACAGGGGCTCCCTACAATGAGCAGTTCTTC.

This chain links TRBV3-1 (or the pseudogene TRBV3-2) with TRBJ1-1; D uncertain. CDR1 and CDR2 from the germline V gene are LGHDT and YNNKEL (reference sequence). V was trimmed by 0 bases and J by 10 bases, leaving 9 bases between them. The length of the CDR3 is 12 residues. This CDR3 is CASSQDSRGAFF. CDR3 sequence (DNA): TGTGCCAGCAGCCAAGATTCCCGGGGAGCTTTCTTT.

The chain couples TRBV10-1 to TRBJ1-2; 10 bases map to TRBD1. V lost 3 bases to trimming and J lost 4 bases; unmatched junction nucleotides: 14. There are 18 residues in the CDR3. Germline V gene data show CDR1 as WNHNN and CDR2 as SYGVQD (reference sequence). CDR3: CASSDSPGQGNNGYGYTF. The CDR3 DNA reads as TGCGCCAGCAGTGACAGCCCGGGACAGGGGAATAACGGCTATGGCTACACCTTC.

The chain combines TRBV5-8 with TRBJ2-3; either TRBD1 or TRBD2 may supply D (6 bases each). Trimming pared 0 bases from V and 6 bases from J, leaving 20 bases between. In germline, CDR1 is SGHTS, CDR2 YDEGEE. The CDR3 consists of 17 residues. The CDR3 sequence: CASSLGSGAFRGDTQYF. The CDR3 DNA follows: TGTGCCAGCAGCTTGGGATCGGGGGCCTTTCGTGGGGATACGCAGTATTTT.

This clone appeared a single time. The rearrangement links TRBV14 to TRBJ1-2; D is ambiguous. The germline V gene has CDR1 SGHDN and CDR2 FVKESK. The V end lost 5 bases, the J end lost 2 bases, and 12 bases lay between the germline ends. The CDR3 runs to 14 residues. CDR3 DNA: TGTGCCAGCAGCTCTCGTGGAGGGAACTATGGCTACACCTTC. Encoded protein: CASSSRGGNYGYTF.

This clone was picked up one time. The chain combines TRBV6-1 with TRBJ1-1; D is possibly TRBD1 (5 bases). Germline V gene lookup returns CDR1 MNHNS and CDR2 SASEGT. V gave up 6 bases and J gave up 1 base, with 9 bases separating them. The CDR3 spans 13 residues. CDR3 nucleotide sequence: TGTGCCAGCAGAGACGACAGGAACACTGAAGCTTTCTTT. Residues: CASRDDRNTEAFF.

This chain connects TRBV30 to TRBJ1-2; 8 nucleotides line up with TRBD1. The germline V gene has CDR1 GTSNPN and CDR2 SVGIG (reference sequence). Trimming cost V 1 base and J 7 bases; bases outside gene matches: 5. This CDR3 comprises 13 residues. The CDR3 DNA sequence: TGTGCCTGGAGTGACCAGGGGGCTAGTGGCTACACCTTC. It encodes CAWSDQGASGYTF.